The clone carrying this T cell receptor (beta chain) was observed a few times. One entry per CDR3 protein results from TCRdb running MiXCR on the reads. This sample yields 300,000 to 450,000 distinct CDR3 sequences, of which around 18% are seen a single time; under 9% belongs to the top ten. The germline V and J ends were trimmed by 0 bases and 9 bases, with 12 bases remaining between them. Germline lookup yields CDR1 KGHSH and CDR2 LQKENI. The CDR3 is 14 amino acids. The data originate from a study of T cell repertoires in cytomegalovirus infection. About the research overall: Indications came from public TCR beta signatures; they pointed to CMV infection and to a matching HLA type.

V gene TRBV18 combines with J gene TRBJ2-1; D is uncertain. The TCR comes from a human donor in good health (CMV status not recorded). Some clones in this sample may be carry-over from other donors' samples. The sample consisted of PBMCs. The CDR3 reads CASSPPSRSLEQFF. DNA for the CDR3: TGTGCCAGCTCACCACCGTCGCGGTCCCTTGAGCAGTTCTTC.